Below, 17 T cell receptor beta chains from the same sample are listed, as sequenced in a study of blood T cells in healthy people across ages. Then a second PCR, running roughly 7 to 11 cycles, was carried out with a sample-barcoded 5' primer and a J-beta primer mix. TCRdb reanalysed the 5' RACE reads using MiXCR and keeps one entry per CDR3 protein. The sample has some 790,000 distinct CDR3 sequences; more than 25% are singletons. The source material was blood. Receptor source: a woman of 80 years or more in good health.

This clonotype was counted ten times or more. One base away lies a much larger clone, so this may be a sequencing read error. The chain couples TRBV6-5 to TRBJ2-7; 7 nucleotides agree with TRBD2. The CDR3 is 14 residues long. Germline V gene data show CDR1 as MNHEY and CDR2 as SVGAGI. The CDR3 DNA reads as TGTGCCAGCAGCATGGGGGGGTACACCTACAAGCAGTACTTC. Its translation is CASSMGGYTYKQYF.

The chain has TRBV24-1 and TRBJ2-7; the match to TRBD1 covers 11 bases. The J call may be incorrect, as the DNA end agrees better with TRBJ2-5. CDR3 size: 16 residues. Germline assignment: CDR1 KGHDR and CDR2 SFDVKD. The CDR3 is CATSDTGTGGGETQYF. As DNA, the CDR3 is TGTGCCACCAGTGATACGGGGACAGGGGGTGGGGAGACCCAGTACTTC.

The chain has TRBV12-3 or TRBV12-4 and TRBJ2-3, with a weak D call TRBD2 (6 bases). V lost 1 base and J lost 10, with 12 bases in between. The CDR3 loop spans 13 amino acids. For the CDR3, the DNA is TGTGCCAGCAGTTTAGGGACTACCGATGCGCAGTATTTT. Protein sequence: CASSLGTTDAQYF.

This clonotype was counted many times. The chain recombines TRBV6-1 with TRBJ2-5; the D is unclear. The CDR3 is made up of 11 amino acids. V was pared by 2 bases and J by 12 bases, with 10 bases between. The V gene's germline CDR1 is MNHNS and CDR2 SASEGT. Here the CDR3 reads CASSERINKYF. For the CDR3, the DNA is TGTGCCAGCAGTGAACGGATTAACAAGTACTTC.

This chain links TRBV20-1 with TRBJ2-1; D remains ambiguous. The germline V gene encodes CDR1 DFQATT and CDR2 SNEGSKA (reference sequence). The CDR3 totals 12 residues. Trimming removed 2 bases from V and 8 bases from J, with 10 bases in between. CDR3 coding DNA: TGCAGTGCTAGACCCCATTGCGATGAGCAGTTCTTC. Its protein is CSARPHCDEQFF.

This clonotype was detected only a few times. The chain carries TRBV2 and TRBJ2-2, with D perhaps matching TRBD1 (6 bases). From germline, CDR1 is SNHLY and CDR2 FYNNEI. The V and J ends lost 10 bases and 2 bases respectively, with 17 bases between them. The CDR3 sequence is 15 residues long. CDR3 region: CAIVQGSRNTGELFF. The CDR3 coding sequence is TGTGCCATTGTACAGGGATCGCGTAACACCGGGGAGCTGTTTTTT.

In this sample, this clonotype turned up a few times. This may be a read error, as it is one base from a much larger clone. This sequence joins TRBV7-2 and TRBJ2-5, with 7 bases that match TRBD2. V was pared by 6 bases and J by 5 bases, with 15 bases of the junction left unmatched. CDR3 length: 16 amino acids. Germline values: CDR1 SGHTA, CDR2 FQGNSA. The CDR3 DNA reads as TGTGCCAGCAGACCCGCTGGCGGGGGAGGTTTGGAGACCCAGTACTTC. Residues: CASRPAGGGGLETQYF.

With respect to this clonotype: A read error is possible here, since a much larger clone lies one base away. V and J are TRBV3-1 and TRBJ2-5, with a weak D call TRBD2 (5 bases). The CDR3 runs to 14 residues. The germline V and J ends were trimmed by 1 base and 11 bases, with 17 bases remaining between them. Germline assignment: CDR1 LGHDT and CDR2 YNNKEL (reference sequence). CDR3 sequence: CASSQGLQSGEQYF. CDR3 nucleotide sequence: TGTGCCAGCAGCCAAGGACTACAGAGTGGGGAGCAGTACTTC.

In this sample, this clonotype turned up many times. J is TRBJ2-7 and V is TRBV28; 8 bases agree with TRBD2. This CDR3 is built from 12 residues. Germline CDR1 MDHEN, CDR2 SYDVKM. Losses at the gene ends were 10 bases for V and 8 bases for J; bases not matched to a gene: 10. The CDR3 spells CATGIRGGQQYF. In DNA, the CDR3 is TGTGCCACCGGGATCCGGGGGGGGCAGCAGTACTTC.

This clonotype was seen a handful of times. This chain connects TRBV2 to TRBJ2-2; 8 nucleotides match TRBD1. V shed 5 bases and J 0 bases; nucleotides not matched to a gene: 5. The CDR3 runs to 16 residues. In germline, CDR1 is SNHLY, CDR2 FYNNEI. The CDR3 DNA follows: TGTGCCAGCAGTCCGCAGGGGGCCACGAACACCGGGGAGCTGTTTTTT. Protein: CASSPQGATNTGELFF.

V and J are TRBV11-2 and TRBJ2-3; 10 bases are shared with TRBD2. J lost 4 bases, V lost 7 bases, and 14 bases had no gene match. The CDR3 is 17 amino acids. The germline gives CDR1 SGHAT, CDR2 FQNNGV. The CDR3 nucleotides read TGTGCCAGCAAAGCCCCGGGGCTAGCGGGGGTTTCAGATACGCAGTATTTT. It yields the protein CASKAPGLAGVSDTQYF. Full variable domain (remainder filled in from reference TRBV11-2 and TRBJ2-3): EAGVAQSPRYKIIEKRQSVAFWCNPISGHATLYWYQQILGQGPKLLIQFQNNGVVDDSQLPKDRFSAERLKGVDSTLKIQPAKLEDSAVYLCASKAPGLAGVSDTQYFGPGTRLTVL.

This clonotype was seen at least ten times. The chain joins TRBV6-2 or TRBV6-3 to TRBJ2-4; D is unresolved. Germline-derived CDR1 and CDR2 are MNHEY and SVGEGT. V was pared by 5 bases and J by 13 bases, with 12 bases between. The CDR3 totals 11 residues. CDR3 protein: CASSDTIRQYF. The CDR3 DNA sequence: TGTGCCAGCAGTGACACCATTCGGCAGTACTTC.

The rearrangement links TRBV15 to TRBJ2-4; D remains ambiguous. CDR3 length: 14 residues. Deletions cut 1 base from V and 6 bases from J, with 10 bases between. Germline values: CDR1 LNHNV, CDR2 YYDKDF (reference sequence). For the CDR3, the DNA is TGTGCCACCAGCAGAGTGGGCGGTGGAAACATTCAGTACTTC. Encoded protein: CATSRVGGGNIQYF. Complete variable domain (other parts from reference TRBV15 and TRBJ2-4): DAMVIQNPRYQVTQFGKPVTLSCSQTLNHNVMYWYQQKSSQAPKLLFHYYDKDFNNEADTPDNFQSRRPNTSFCFLDIRSPGLGDTAMYLCATSRVGGGNIQYFGAGTRLSVL.

This clonotype was seen many times. V usage is TRBV7-9 and J usage is TRBJ2-3, with 9 bases matching TRBD2. With 8 bases clipped from V and 6 bases from J, the junction kept 9 bases outside the gene matches. Germline V gene lookup returns CDR1 SEHNR and CDR2 FQNEAQ (reference sequence). The CDR3 is 14 residues long. The CDR3 bases are TGTGCCAGCGTGAGCGGGGGGCTAGGGGATACGCAGTATTTT. It specifies CASVSGGLGDTQYF.

Concerning this clonotype itself: The junction and the germline gene differ at one end; a read error may be behind it. The chain uses TRBV5-4 and TRBJ2-1; no clear D gene. This CDR3 is 16 amino acids long. Germline V lookup: CDR1 SGHNT, CDR2 YYREEE (reference sequence). This CDR3 reads CASSLGRSASYSEQFF. The DNA of the CDR3 is TGTGCCAGCAGCCTTGGACGCTCAGCCTCCTACAGTGAGCAGTTCTTC.

This clonotype was seen at least ten times. This chain links TRBV7-9 with TRBJ2-1; D uncertain. CDR1 is SEHNR, CDR2 FQNEAQ, per germline (reference sequence). V was cut by 3 bases and J by 4 bases, with 10 bases left in between. This CDR3 spans 14 amino acids. DNA for the CDR3: TGTGCCAGCAGCTTTTCACACTTTTACAATGAGCAGTTCTTC. Translation: CASSFSHFYNEQFF.

This clonotype was seen at least ten times. The rearrangement joins TRBV4-2 to TRBJ1-2; D gene uncertain. The CDR3 spans 14 residues. Germline V gene lookup returns CDR1 LGHNA and CDR2 YNFKEQ. Trimming removed 0 bases from V and 2 bases from J, with 7 bases in between. CDR3 bases: TGTGCCAGCAGCCAAGATATAGGCAACTATGGCTACACCTTC. Translated, it gives CASSQDIGNYGYTF.